Detailed here is one T cell receptor (beta chain). Antigen: not known. The data originate from a study of T cell responses to AZD1222 COVID-19 vaccine. Study-wide points: Reportedly, nearly half the spike-specific TCRs target unmutated variant regions.

V was shortened by 4 bases and J by 3 bases, with 13 bases between the two germline ends. This CDR3 comprises 15 residues. Germline CDR1 and CDR2: MNHEY and SMNVEV (reference sequence). TCRdb's copy holds only in-frame clones and misses some; the assay was immunoSEQ multiplex PCR. The sample lists around 130,000 clones; 88% were seen once. The source of this sequence is an adult in good health. The chain uses TRBV27 and TRBJ1-5; D ambiguous. Source: peripheral blood, taken on day 0 of AZD1222 vaccination. The CDR3 spells CASSSRQGFNQPQHF. In DNA, the CDR3 is TGTGCCAGCAGTTCCCGACAAGGTTTCAATCAGCCCCAGCATTTT.